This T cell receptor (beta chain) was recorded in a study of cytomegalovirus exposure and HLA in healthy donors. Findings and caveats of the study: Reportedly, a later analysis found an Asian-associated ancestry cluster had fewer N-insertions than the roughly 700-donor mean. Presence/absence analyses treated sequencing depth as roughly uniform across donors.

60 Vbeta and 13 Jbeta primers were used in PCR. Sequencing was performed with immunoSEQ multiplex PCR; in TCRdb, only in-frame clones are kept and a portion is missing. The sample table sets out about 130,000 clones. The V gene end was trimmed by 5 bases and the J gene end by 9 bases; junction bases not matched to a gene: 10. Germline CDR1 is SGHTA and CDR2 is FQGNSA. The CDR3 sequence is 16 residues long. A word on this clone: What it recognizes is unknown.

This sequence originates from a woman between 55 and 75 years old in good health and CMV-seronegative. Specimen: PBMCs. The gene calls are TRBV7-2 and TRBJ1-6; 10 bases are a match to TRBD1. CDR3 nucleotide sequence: TGTGCCAGCAGCCAGCGACAGGGGGCTCGGACTTCACCCCTCCACTTT. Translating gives CASSQRQGARTSPLHF.